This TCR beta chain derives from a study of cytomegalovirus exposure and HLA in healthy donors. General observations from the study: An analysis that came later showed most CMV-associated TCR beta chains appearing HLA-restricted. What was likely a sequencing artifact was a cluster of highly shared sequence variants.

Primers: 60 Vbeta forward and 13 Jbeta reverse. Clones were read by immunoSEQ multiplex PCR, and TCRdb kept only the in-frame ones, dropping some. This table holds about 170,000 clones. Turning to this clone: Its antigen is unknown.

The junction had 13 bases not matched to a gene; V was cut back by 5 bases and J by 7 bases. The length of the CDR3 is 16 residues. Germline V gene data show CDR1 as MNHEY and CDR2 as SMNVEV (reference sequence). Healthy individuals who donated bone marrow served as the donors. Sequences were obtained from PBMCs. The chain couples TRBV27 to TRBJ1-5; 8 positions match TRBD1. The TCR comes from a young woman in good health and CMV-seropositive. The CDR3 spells CASSPIGQGGSQPQHF. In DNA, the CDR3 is TGTGCCAGCAGTCCAATAGGACAGGGCGGATCCCAGCCCCAGCATTTT.